This T cell receptor (beta chain) was identified in a study of vaccination effects on CD4 cells after COVID-19. As for this clone: Antigen specificity is unknown.

TCRdb's copy holds only in-frame clones and misses some; the assay was immunoSEQ multiplex PCR. The table records some 27,000 clones, 55% to 65% of them present only once. Investigators separated out CD4+ T cells once less than 11 days of culture had passed. Germline V lookup: CDR1 LGHDT, CDR2 YNNKEL (reference sequence). V was cut by 4 bases and J by 0 bases, with 16 bases left in between. This CDR3 has 17 residues. The sequence came from a human donor who received a COVID-19 vaccine. The sequencing here drew on CD4+ T cells from PBMCs cultured without peptide, taken before COVID-19 vaccination. The V and J genes are TRBV3-1 (or the pseudogene TRBV3-2) and TRBJ1-3; weak D call: TRBD1 (5 bases). CDR3: CASSPAMGVNSGNTIYF. CDR3 in DNA: TGTGCCAGCAGCCCAGCAATGGGGGTTAACTCTGGAAACACCATATATTTT.